A selection of T cell receptor beta chains follows, all from one sample in a study of long-term antiretroviral therapy in people with HIV. The data were produced by immunoSEQ multiplex PCR, yet TCRdb's version contains in-frame clones alone and is incomplete. The table has 25,000 to 35,000 clones, 80% to 95% seen once. The specimen comprised unsorted PBMCs, sampled 5.2 years after starting antiretroviral therapy. The receptors stem from a woman aged 40 to 50 with HIV. The CDR3 runs from the conserved cysteine through the conserved F or W. The order of the fields is D gene, clone size, J gene, V gene, CDR3 protein, CDR3 DNA. A D gene is named only where the DNA matches it firmly. Only some rows state a clone size, as once, few, many or a class for expanded clones.

D: .
size: .
J: TRBJ1-1
V: TRBV18
CDR3: CASSPQSGQLTEAFF
DNA: TGTGCCAGCTCACCACAGAGTGGACAGTTAACCGAAGCTTTCTTT

D: TRBD1
size: .
J: TRBJ2-5
V: TRBV27
CDR3: CASSFRDRGRETQYF
DNA: TGTGCCAGCAGTTTCCGGGACAGGGGGCGAGAGACCCAGTACTTC

D: .
size: .
J: TRBJ2-5
V: TRBV20-1
CDR3: CSASGRETQYF
DNA: TGCAGTGCTAGCGGCAGGGAGACCCAGTACTTC

D: TRBD2
size: .
J: TRBJ2-7
V: TRBV11-2
CDR3: CASSGLAGYNEQYF
DNA: TGTGCCAGCAGCGGACTAGCGGGGTATAACGAGCAGTACTTC

D: .
size: few
J: TRBJ2-1
V: TRBV7-9
CDR3: CASSQRRDEQFF
DNA: TGTGCCAGCAGCCAGAGGAGAGATGAGCAGTTCTTC

D: TRBD1
size: .
J: TRBJ1-1
V: TRBV19
CDR3: CASSTLRGPPEAFF
DNA: TGTGCCAGTAGTACCCTCAGGGGGCCCCCTGAAGCTTTCTTT

D: TRBD2
size: .
J: TRBJ2-3
V: TRBV6-4
CDR3: CASRRLAGVTDTQYF
DNA: TGTGCCAGCAGAAGACTAGCGGGAGTAACAGATACGCAGTATTTT

D: .
size: .
J: TRBJ2-1
V: TRBV25-1
CDR3: CASTTGGSYNEQFF
DNA: TGTGCCAGCACCACCGGCGGGTCCTACAATGAGCAGTTCTTC

D: .
size: once
J: TRBJ2-2
V: TRBV15
CDR3: CATSRGPLARDTGELFF
DNA: TGTGCCACCAGCAGAGGACCCCTAGCGAGGGACACCGGGGAGCTGTTTTTT

D: .
size: .
J: TRBJ1-1
V: TRBV7-8
CDR3: CASSLASGMNTEAFF
DNA: TGTGCCAGCAGCTTAGCATCGGGGATGAACACTGAAGCTTTCTTT

D: .
size: .
J: TRBJ2-7
V: TRBV21-1
CDR3: CASSHPRPDRSAEQYF
DNA: TGTGCCAGCAGTCATCCGAGGCCCGACAGGTCGGCCGAGCAGTACTTC

D: TRBD1
size: .
J: TRBJ1-5
V: TRBV11-2
CDR3: CASSRTGGQPQHF
DNA: TGTGCCAGCAGCCGGACAGGGGGGCAGCCCCAGCATTTT

D: .
size: .
J: TRBJ2-5
V: TRBV5-4
CDR3: CASSLGGGSETQYF
DNA: TGTGCCAGCAGTCTGGGTGGGGGTTCAGAGACCCAGTACTTC

D: .
size: .
J: TRBJ1-1
V: TRBV2
CDR3: CASSELWGPNTEAFF
DNA: TGTGCCAGCAGTGAATTATGGGGGCCGAACACTGAAGCTTTCTTT

D: .
size: .
J: TRBJ1-3
V: TRBV6-5
CDR3: CASTPYSSGNTIYF
DNA: TGTGCCAGCACCCCGTATTCCTCTGGAAACACCATATATTTT

D: .
size: once
J: TRBJ2-7
V: TRBV11-3
CDR3: CASSSIYEQYF
DNA: TGTGCCAGCAGCTCGATCTACGAGCAGTACTTC

D: .
size: .
J: TRBJ2-1
V: TRBV5-6
CDR3: CASSGGPDYYNEQFF
DNA: TGTGCCAGCAGCGGGGGACCTGACTACTACAATGAGCAGTTCTTC

D: .
size: .
J: TRBJ1-2
V: TRBV6-1
CDR3: CASSEAGGREGYGYTF
DNA: TGTGCCAGCAGTGAAGCCGGGGGCAGGGAAGGCTATGGCTACACCTTC

D: .
size: .
J: TRBJ2-7
V: TRBV7-6
CDR3: CASSLAPGTAYEQYF
DNA: TGTGCCAGCAGCTTAGCTCCGGGGACCGCCTACGAGCAGTACTTC

D: .
size: .
J: TRBJ2-1
V: TRBV6-5
CDR3: CASSWDPSSYNEQFF
DNA: TGTGCCAGCAGTTGGGACCCCAGCTCCTACAATGAGCAGTTCTTC

D: .
size: .
J: TRBJ2-1
V: TRBV5-6
CDR3: CASSLNRYNEQFF
DNA: TGTGCCAGCAGCTTAAATAGATACAATGAGCAGTTCTTC

D: .
size: .
J: TRBJ2-7
V: TRBV12-2
CDR3: CASRYGLAESSYEQYF
DNA: TGTGCAAGTCGCTATGGACTAGCGGAGAGCTCCTACGAGCAGTACTTC

D: .
size: .
J: TRBJ1-1
V: TRBV10-2
CDR3: CASSEVVGSGNTEAFF
DNA: TGCGCCAGCAGTGAGGTGGTGGGGTCAGGGAACACTGAAGCTTTCTTT

D: TRBD2
size: .
J: TRBJ2-5
V: TRBV11-2
CDR3: CASRHKRELQETQYF
DNA: TGTGCCAGCAGACACAAGCGGGAGTTACAAGAGACCCAGTACTTC

D: TRBD1
size: few
J: TRBJ1-5
V: TRBV19
CDR3: CASTDRAGQPQHF
DNA: TGTGCCAGTACGGACAGGGCGGGTCAGCCCCAGCATTTT

D: TRBD1
size: .
J: TRBJ2-1
V: TRBV27
CDR3: CASSPGTGGYNEQFF
DNA: TGTGCCAGCAGCCCTGGGACAGGGGGGTACAATGAGCAGTTCTTC

D: TRBD1
size: .
J: TRBJ1-5
V: TRBV7-9
CDR3: CASGSVGTGDQPQHF
DNA: TGTGCCAGCGGCTCAGTAGGGACAGGGGATCAGCCCCAGCATTTT

D: TRBD2
size: .
J: TRBJ2-3
V: TRBV4-3
CDR3: CASSQGYLRGDTDTQYF
DNA: TGCGCCAGCAGCCAAGGTTACTTGCGGGGGGACACAGATACGCAGTATTTT

D: TRBD1
size: .
J: TRBJ1-5
V: TRBV2
CDR3: CASVQGAYQPQHF
DNA: TGTGCCAGCGTACAGGGGGCGTATCAGCCCCAGCATTTT

D: .
size: .
J: TRBJ2-5
V: TRBV5-1
CDR3: CASSWGVSRWETQYF
DNA: TGCGCCAGCAGCTGGGGGGTTAGTAGGTGGGAGACCCAGTACTTC

D: TRBD1
size: .
J: TRBJ2-7
V: TRBV2
CDR3: CASKGTGHEQYF
DNA: TGTGCCAGCAAGGGGACAGGGCACGAGCAGTACTTC

D: .
size: .
J: TRBJ2-6
V: TRBV29-1
CDR3: CSVTTGRGSSGANVLTF
DNA: TGCAGCGTTACGACAGGGCGGGGAAGCTCTGGGGCCAACGTCCTGACTTTC

D: .
size: .
J: TRBJ1-4
V: TRBV15
CDR3: CATSRDGGLNEKLFF
DNA: TGTGCCACCAGCAGAGATGGAGGACTAAATGAAAAACTGTTTTTT

D: .
size: .
J: TRBJ1-1
V: TRBV6-5
CDR3: CASSNQVRAFF
DNA: TGTGCCAGCAGTAACCAGGTTAGGGCTTTCTTT

D: .
size: .
J: TRBJ2-3
V: TRBV10-3
CDR3: CAISGSMSTDTQYF
DNA: TGTGCCATCAGTGGAAGCATGTCCACAGATACGCAGTATTTT

D: TRBD1
size: .
J: TRBJ1-1
V: TRBV2
CDR3: CASSGQGAEAFF
DNA: TGTGCCAGCAGCGGACAGGGCGCTGAAGCTTTCTTT